This TCR beta chain was obtained from a study of blood T cell repertoires in COVID-19. At the level of the study: Samples came from the United States, Italy and Spain, spanning acute and convalescent COVID-19. The analysed material was cDNA or gDNA that came from T cells, B-cell-depleted T cells, or PBMCs.

In the original workflow: For nucleated cells, counts were estimated from reference gene primer amplification. Profiling relied on immunoSEQ multiplex PCR, and the TCRdb table lists in-frame clones only, not all of them. For V, J and clone size, that table is used; D and trimming come from the DNA. The sample includes 310,000 or so clones, roughly 90% of them seen just once. Germline lookup yields CDR1 MNHEY and CDR2 SMNVEV (reference sequence). The CDR3 totals 14 residues. V was trimmed by 5 bases and J by 1 base, leaving 11 bases between them. This clonotype was sampled from a man aged 18-30 years who had recovered from COVID-19. V is TRBV27 and J is TRBJ2-5; D is possibly TRBD2 (5 bases). The sample was peripheral blood. The CDR3 loop is CASSPVATQETQYF. As DNA, the CDR3 is TGTGCCAGCAGTCCGGTAGCGACCCAAGAGACCCAGTACTTC.